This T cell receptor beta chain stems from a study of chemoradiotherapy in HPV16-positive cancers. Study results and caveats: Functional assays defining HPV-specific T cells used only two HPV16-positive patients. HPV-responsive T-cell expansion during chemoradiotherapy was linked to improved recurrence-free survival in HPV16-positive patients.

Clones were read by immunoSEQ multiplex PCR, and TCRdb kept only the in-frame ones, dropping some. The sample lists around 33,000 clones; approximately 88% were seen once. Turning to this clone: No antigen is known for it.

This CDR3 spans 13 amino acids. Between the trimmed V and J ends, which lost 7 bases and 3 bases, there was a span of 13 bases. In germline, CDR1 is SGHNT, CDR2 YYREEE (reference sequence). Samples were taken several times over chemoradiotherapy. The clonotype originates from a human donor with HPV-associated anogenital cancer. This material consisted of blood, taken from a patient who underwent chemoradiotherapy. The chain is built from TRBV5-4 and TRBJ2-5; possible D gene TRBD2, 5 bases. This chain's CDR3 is CASGRVREETQYF. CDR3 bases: TGTGCCAGCGGGCGGGTCCGGGAAGAGACCCAGTACTTC. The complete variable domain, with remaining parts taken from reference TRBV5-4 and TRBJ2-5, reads ETGVTQSPTHLIKTRGQQVTLRCSSQSGHNTVSWYQQALGQGPQFIFQYYREEENGRGNFPPRFSGLQFPNYSSELNVNALELDDSALYLCASGRVREETQYFGPGTRLLVL.